These 5 T cell receptor beta chains were all obtained from the same sample, sequenced in a study of cytomegalovirus exposure and HLA in healthy donors. Primers: 60 Vbeta forward and 13 Jbeta reverse. Generated by immunoSEQ multiplex PCR, the TCRdb table keeps only in-frame clones and is missing some. The repertoire holds about 140,000 clones, with about 84% as singletons. Sequencing was performed on PBMCs. These receptors were taken from a male donor in good health and CMV-seronegative.

This chain uses TRBV2 with TRBJ2-1; TRBD1 matches 7 bases. CDR3 length equals 15 residues. Trimming at V came to 5 bases and at J to 7 bases, leaving 11 bases not matched to a gene. From germline, CDR1 is SNHLY and CDR2 FYNNEI. The CDR3 nucleotides are TGTGCCAGCAGTTCTAGGGGGCAGCAGAGAAATGAGCAGTTCTTC. Protein product: CASSSRGQQRNEQFF. The variable domain in full, with the rest retrieved from reference TRBV2 and TRBJ2-1, is EPEVTQTPSHQVTQMGQEVILRCVPISNHLYFYWYRQILGQKVEFLVSFYNNEISEKSEIFDDQFSVERPDGSNFTLKIRSTKLEDSAMYFCASSSRGQQRNEQFFGPGTRLTVL.

The gene calls are TRBV9 and TRBJ2-7; no reliable D call. The CDR3 totals 11 residues. Germline V gene data show CDR1 as SGDLS and CDR2 as YYNGEE. The ends were cut back, 3 bases at V and 6 bases at J, with 7 bases in the middle. The CDR3 DNA reads TGTGCCAGCAGCGGTACTGGCGAGCAGTACTTC. Residues: CASSGTGEQYF.

The chain links TRBV5-6 to TRBJ2-2; the D gene is possibly TRBD1 (5 bases). Germline V gene data show CDR1 as SGHDT and CDR2 as YYEEEE. The CDR3 contains 16 residues. V lost 4 bases and J lost 0, with 13 bases in between. CDR3 in amino acids: CASSLDPDTNTGELFF. For the CDR3, the DNA is TGTGCCAGCAGCCTCGACCCGGACACGAACACCGGGGAGCTGTTTTTT.

This clone was detected a few times. This chain links TRBV5-1 with TRBJ2-7; 9 bases are a match to TRBD1. The V segment lost 5 bases and the J segment 6 bases; nucleotides outside the gene matches: 6. This CDR3 is 13 amino acids long. CDR1 is SGHRS, CDR2 YFSETQ, per germline. CDR3 DNA: TGCGCCAGCAGTTACGACAGGGGGTCCGAGCAGTACTTC. Residues: CASSYDRGSEQYF.

The chain recombines TRBV10-2 with TRBJ2-1; 7 bases agree with TRBD1. Unmatched junction bases numbered 8, after V lost 3 bases and J lost 3 bases. The germline gives CDR1 WSHSY, CDR2 SAAADI. The CDR3 spans 16 residues. This CDR3 reads CASSEFTDRFYNEQFF. The CDR3 DNA follows: TGCGCCAGCAGTGAATTCACGGACAGGTTCTACAATGAGCAGTTCTTC.